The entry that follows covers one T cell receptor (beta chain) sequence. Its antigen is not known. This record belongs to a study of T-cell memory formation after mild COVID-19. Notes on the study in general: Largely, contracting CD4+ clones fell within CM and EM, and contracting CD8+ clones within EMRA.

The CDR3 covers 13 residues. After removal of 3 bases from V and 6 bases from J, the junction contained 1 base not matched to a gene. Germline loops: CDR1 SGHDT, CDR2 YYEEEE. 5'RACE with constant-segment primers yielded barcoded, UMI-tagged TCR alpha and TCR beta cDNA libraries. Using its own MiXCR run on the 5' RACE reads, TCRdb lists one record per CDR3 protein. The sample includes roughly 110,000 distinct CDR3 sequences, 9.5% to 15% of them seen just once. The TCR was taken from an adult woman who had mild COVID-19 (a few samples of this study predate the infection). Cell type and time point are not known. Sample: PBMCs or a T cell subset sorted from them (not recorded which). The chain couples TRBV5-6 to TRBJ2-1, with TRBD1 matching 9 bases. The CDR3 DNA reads TGTGCCAGCAGCTCGACAGGGGGCAATGAGCAGTTCTTC. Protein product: CASSSTGGNEQFF.